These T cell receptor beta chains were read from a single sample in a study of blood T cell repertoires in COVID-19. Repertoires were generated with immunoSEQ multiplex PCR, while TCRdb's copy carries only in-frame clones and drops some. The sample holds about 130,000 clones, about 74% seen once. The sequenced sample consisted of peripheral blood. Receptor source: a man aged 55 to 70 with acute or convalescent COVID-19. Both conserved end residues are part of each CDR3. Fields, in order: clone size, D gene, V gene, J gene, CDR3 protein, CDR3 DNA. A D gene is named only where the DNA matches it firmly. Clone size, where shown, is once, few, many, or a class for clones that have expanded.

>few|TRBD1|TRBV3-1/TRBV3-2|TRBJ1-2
CASSLVVGQGFGYTF
TGTGCCAGCAGCCTAGTAGTCGGACAGGGATTCGGCTACACCTTC
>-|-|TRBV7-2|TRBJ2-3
CASSPTTSTDTQYF
TGTGCCAGCAGCCCGACGACTAGCACAGATACGCAGTATTTT
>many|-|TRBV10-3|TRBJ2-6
CAIRDSSGANVLTF
TGTGCCATCAGGGACAGCTCTGGGGCCAACGTCCTGACTTTC
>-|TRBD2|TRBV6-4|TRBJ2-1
CASSGRAGGLNEQFF
TGTGCCAGCAGTGGCAGAGCGGGGGGCTTAAATGAGCAGTTCTTC
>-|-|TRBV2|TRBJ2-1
CASRDNFYEQFF
TGTGCCAGCAGGGACAACTTCTATGAGCAGTTCTTC
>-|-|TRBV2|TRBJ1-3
CASSEADTIYF
TGTGCCAGCAGTGAAGCCGACACCATATATTTT
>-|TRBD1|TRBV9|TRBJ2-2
CASSVVDRGQSGELFF
TGTGCCAGCAGCGTAGTGGACAGGGGGCAATCCGGGGAGCTGTTTTTT
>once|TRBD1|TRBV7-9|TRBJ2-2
CASSGDRDTGELFF
TGTGCCAGCAGCGGGGACAGGGACACCGGGGAGCTGTTTTTT
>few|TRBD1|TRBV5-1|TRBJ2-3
CASSRFGQGVDTQYF
TGCGCCAGCAGCCGATTCGGACAGGGGGTGGATACGCAGTATTTT
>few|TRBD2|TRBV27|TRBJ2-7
CASRGQGTSGRESYEQYF
TGTGCCAGCAGGGGACAGGGGACTAGCGGGAGAGAGTCCTACGAGCAGTACTTC
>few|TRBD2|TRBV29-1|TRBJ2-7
CSVSGGAPYEQYF
TGCAGCGTTAGCGGGGGGGCCCCCTACGAGCAGTACTTC
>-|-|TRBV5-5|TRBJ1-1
CASSLRGGVNTEAFF
TGTGCCAGCAGCTTGCGGGGGGGCGTGAACACTGAAGCTTTCTTT
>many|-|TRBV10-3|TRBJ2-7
CAISESSGQGRLGEQYF
TGTGCCATCAGTGAGTCGAGCGGGCAGGGACGGTTGGGGGAGCAGTACTTC
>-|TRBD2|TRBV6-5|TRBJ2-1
CASSYLNLAGELKQFF
TGTGCCAGCAGTTACCTTAATCTAGCGGGAGAACTTAAGCAGTTCTTC
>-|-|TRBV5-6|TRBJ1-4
CASSGSGTTNEKLFF
TGTGCCAGCAGCGGATCCGGGACAACAAATGAAAAACTGTTTTTT
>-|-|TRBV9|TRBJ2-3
CASSVVASSDTQYF
TGTGCCAGCAGCGTAGTAGCCAGTTCAGATACGCAGTATTTT
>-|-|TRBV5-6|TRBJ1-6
CASSAQLNGNSPLHF
TGTGCCAGCAGCGCACAGCTTAATGGTAATTCACCCCTCCACTTT
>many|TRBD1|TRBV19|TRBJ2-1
CASSVGQGAWRELANEQFF
TGTGCCAGTAGTGTGGGACAGGGTGCTTGGCGGGAGCTTGCGAATGAGCAGTTCTTC
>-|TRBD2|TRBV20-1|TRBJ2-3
CSASNSGGEGTDTQYF
TGCAGTGCTAGTAACAGCGGGGGGGAGGGTACAGATACGCAGTATTTT
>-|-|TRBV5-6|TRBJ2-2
CASSVWGTSTGELFF
TGTGCCAGCAGCGTTTGGGGGACATCGACCGGGGAGCTGTTTTTT
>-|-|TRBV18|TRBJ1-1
CASSPLKNTEAFF
TGTGCCAGCTCACCACTCAAGAACACTGAAGCTTTCTTT
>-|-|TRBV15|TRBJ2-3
CATTGGSDKDTQYF
TGTGCCACCACCGGCGGTTCCGATAAAGATACGCAGTATTTT
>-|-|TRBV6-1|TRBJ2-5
CASSELGGTWQGETQYF
TGTGCCAGCAGTGAACTCGGCGGGACCTGGCAGGGAGAGACCCAGTACTTC
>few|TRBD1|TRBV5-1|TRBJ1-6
CASSASLGGADSPLHF
TGCGCCAGCAGCGCAAGCCTAGGGGGCGCGGATTCACCCCTCCACTTT
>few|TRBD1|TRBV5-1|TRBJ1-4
CASSSTGAGKLFF
TGCGCCAGCAGCTCTACAGGGGCGGGTAAACTGTTTTTT
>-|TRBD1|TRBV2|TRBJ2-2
CASSTMTGVETGELFF
TGTGCCAGCAGTACAATGACAGGGGTGGAAACCGGGGAGCTGTTTTTT
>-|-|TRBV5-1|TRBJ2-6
CASGAGSRSGANVLTF
TGCGCCAGCGGAGCAGGGTCACGCTCTGGGGCCAACGTCCTGACTTTC
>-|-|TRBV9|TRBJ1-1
CASSGRGGDTEAFF
TGTGCCAGCAGCGGGCGGGGGGGTGACACTGAAGCTTTCTTT
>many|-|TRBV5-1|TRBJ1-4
CASSLDGVLATNEKLFF
TGCGCCAGCAGCTTGGACGGGGTACTGGCAACTAATGAAAAACTGTTTTTT
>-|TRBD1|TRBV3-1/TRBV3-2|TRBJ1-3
CASRLQGASGNTIYF
TGTGCCAGCAGACTACAGGGGGCTTCTGGAAACACCATATATTTT
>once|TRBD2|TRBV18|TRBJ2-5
CASSPPGGGQTQYF
TGTGCCAGCTCACCACCGGGCGGGGGACAGACCCAGTACTTC
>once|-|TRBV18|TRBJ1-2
CASSPSTVQDYGYTF
TGTGCCAGCTCACCATCGACCGTTCAGGACTATGGCTACACCTTC